This T cell receptor (beta chain) is drawn from a study of T-cell reconstitution after alpha-beta-depleted transplantation in children. Study conclusions and caveats: Roughly two months post-transplant, alpha-beta T cells reportedly originated from several hundred graft clones that had expanded.

During its preparation, the TCRbeta library received unique molecular identifiers. TCRdb re-called the PCR reads with MiXCR, one entry per CDR3 protein. The profile covers fewer than 550,000 distinct CDR3 sequences, with about 10% appearing a single time and 13% to 15% taken by the ten largest. For this clonotype: As yet, its antigen is unknown.

Sequenced here: PBMCs, mostly from graft donor cells, sampled 180 days after TCRalphabeta/CD19-depleted stem cell transplant. The receptor was isolated from a female patient aged 2-10 years who had a stem cell transplant for aplastic anemia, so the T cells may come from the graft donor.

Written as DNA, the CDR3 is TGCGCCAGCAGCTTCAGACAGACATCCTATGGCTACACCTTC. Amino acid sequence: CASSFRQTSYGYTF. This sequence joins TRBV5-1 and TRBJ1-2; D is possibly TRBD1 (5 bases). The CDR3 extends over 14 amino acids. In germline, CDR1 is SGHRS, CDR2 YFSETQ. The germline V and J ends were trimmed by 2 bases and 4 bases, with 12 bases remaining between them.